These 14 T cell receptor beta chains came from one sample sequenced in a study of T cells after yellow fever vaccination. TCRdb analysed the 5' RACE reads with MiXCR anew, one entry per CDR3 protein. The table shows approximately 160,000 distinct CDR3 sequences, with approximately 10% occurring only once. Sequences were derived from CD8+ T cells sorted from PBMCs, sampled 45 days after the yellow fever booster vaccination. These receptors were taken from a man between 18 and 35 years old who received the YFV17D yellow fever vaccine.

This clonotype was observed a handful of times. The CDR3 is CSAAGLAGKTDTQYF. Here the CDR3 DNA reads TGCAGTGCTGCCGGACTAGCGGGGAAGACAGATACGCAGTATTTT. J is TRBJ2-3 and V is TRBV20-1, with 12 bases fitting TRBD2. V lost 5 bases, J lost 3 bases, and 6 bases stayed unmatched. The germline V gene has CDR1 DFQATT and CDR2 SNEGSKA (reference sequence). There are 15 residues in the CDR3.

This clonotype came up many times. The chain employs TRBV27 and TRBJ1-1; no firm D call. Trimming shortened V by 1 base and J by 8 bases, and 20 bases separated the two germline ends. This CDR3 region has 16 residues. The germline V gene has CDR1 MNHEY and CDR2 SMNVEV (reference sequence). CDR3: CASSLLGAQKRPEAFF. Here the CDR3 DNA reads TGTGCCAGCAGTTTATTGGGTGCACAGAAGCGCCCCGAAGCTTTCTTT.

This clonotype occurred many times. The chain couples TRBV28 to TRBJ2-7; D ambiguous. CDR1 and CDR2 (germline): MDHEN, SYDVKM. Trimming removed 5 bases from V and 2 bases from J, with 13 bases in between. The CDR3 runs to 14 residues. The CDR3 protein is CASSPSLSPYEQYV. CDR3 nucleotides: TGTGCCAGCAGTCCGAGCTTGAGCCCCTACGAGCAGTACGTC.

The V call is TRBV9, the J call TRBJ2-7; unclear D gene. Germline V gene data show CDR1 as SGDLS and CDR2 as YYNGEE. This CDR3 comprises 12 residues. Between the trimmed V and J ends, which lost 1 base and 3 bases, there was a span of 5 bases. The CDR3 nucleotides are TGTGCCAGCAGCGTAAACAGCTACGAGCAGTACTTC. Translated, it gives CASSVNSYEQYF.

This clonotype was seen a few times. The chain combines TRBV12-3 or TRBV12-4 with TRBJ1-1; D is uncertain. The CDR3 is made up of 14 amino acids. V lost 4 bases to trimming and J lost 6 bases, with 15 bases between them. The CDR3 is CASSSRERVPEAFF. CDR3 DNA sequence: TGTGCCAGCAGTTCACGGGAAAGGGTTCCTGAAGCTTTCTTT.

The chain couples TRBV4-3 to TRBJ2-5; 9 bases are a match to TRBD2. CDR1 and CDR2 from the germline V gene are LGHNA and YSLEER. The CDR3 sequence is 16 residues long. J gave up 5 bases and V 0 bases, and 7 bases lay outside the gene matches. The CDR3 nucleotides are TGCGCCAGCAGCCAAGACGGTAGCGGGGGATTTGAGACCCAGTACTTC. This translates into CASSQDGSGGFETQYF.

The sample holds a few counts of this clonotype. V gene TRBV4-3 combines with J gene TRBJ2-3, with 16 bases fitting TRBD2. From germline, CDR1 is LGHNA and CDR2 YSLEER. After removal of 4 bases from V and 3 bases from J, the junction contained 7 bases not matched to a gene. The length of the CDR3 is 18 residues. This CDR3 is CASSLGLAGGPGTDTQYF. Written as DNA, the CDR3 is TGCGCCAGCAGCCTGGGACTAGCGGGGGGGCCCGGGACAGATACGCAGTATTTT.

This chain uses TRBV20-1 with TRBJ2-3; 11 bases fit TRBD1. The CDR3 sequence is 14 residues long. Trimming took 6 bases from V and 4 from J; bases not matched to a gene: 6. The germline V gene encodes CDR1 DFQATT and CDR2 SNEGSKA (reference sequence). The CDR3 DNA follows: TGCAGTGCCCCCGGGACAGGGGGTTCAGATACGCAGTATTTT. Translated: CSAPGTGGSDTQYF.

The chain carries TRBV4-3 and TRBJ2-6; no definite D call. CDR3 size: 16 residues. V shed 8 bases and J shed 0 bases, with 14 bases lying between them. Germline-derived CDR1 and CDR2 are LGHNA and YSLEER. CDR3 DNA: TGCGCCAGCGGATCGGGCCTCCTCTCTGGGGCCAACGTCCTGACTTTC. This sequence encodes CASGSGLLSGANVLTF.

This clonotype was seen a few times. The chain links TRBV29-1 to TRBJ1-5; D unresolved. V lost 0 bases and J lost 7, with 13 bases in between. In germline, CDR1 is SQVTM, CDR2 ANQGSEA. CDR3 length: 14 amino acids. The CDR3 spells CSVEDGREGQPQHF. In DNA form, the CDR3 reads TGCAGCGTTGAAGATGGACGGGAGGGACAGCCCCAGCATTTT.

In this sample, this clonotype turned up a few times. V and J are TRBV7-2 and TRBJ2-5; either TRBD1 or TRBD2 may supply D (5 bases each). CDR1 is SGHTA, CDR2 FQGNSA, per germline. The CDR3 has 14 residues. Trimming left V 5 bases short and J 4 bases short, with 14 bases between. CDR3 in DNA: TGTGCCAGCAGCGAGGTTGGGGGTAGAGAGACCCAGTACTTC. This translates into CASSEVGGRETQYF.

This clonotype was counted between two and nine times. The V and J genes are TRBV5-1 and TRBJ1-1, with D tentatively TRBD1 (5 bases). The germline V gene has CDR1 SGHRS and CDR2 YFSETQ. The CDR3 is 17 residues long. Trimming cost V 2 bases and J 3 bases, with 20 bases left between them. CDR3 loop: CASSFPNQGPSDTEAFF. The CDR3 DNA is TGCGCCAGCAGCTTCCCTAATCAGGGCCCATCTGACACTGAAGCTTTCTTT.

The chain carries TRBV7-6 and TRBJ2-2; a weak D match, TRBD1 (5 bases). V lost 0 bases and J lost 7, with 6 bases in between. The CDR3 consists of 13 residues. Germline CDR1 and CDR2: SGHVS and FNYEAQ. In nucleotides, the CDR3 is TGTGCCAGCAGCTTAGCGCAGGGCGGGGAGCTGTTTTTT. Its protein product is CASSLAQGGELFF.

This clonotype was detected a few times. This chain joins TRBV7-3 and TRBJ2-1, with TRBD2 identical over 7 bases. The CDR3 totals 17 residues. Germline CDR1 SGHTA, CDR2 FQGTGA. After removal of 5 bases from V and 7 bases from J, the junction contained 17 bases not matched to a gene. The CDR3 here is CASSIDVTAGVTNEQFF. The CDR3 region has the DNA TGTGCCAGCAGCATCGACGTTACGGCGGGAGTTACGAATGAGCAGTTCTTC. The entire variable domain, with the rest obtained from reference TRBV7-3 and TRBJ2-1, is as follows: GAGVSQTPSNKVTEKGKYVELRCDPISGHTALYWYRQSLGQGPEFLIYFQGTGAADDSGLPNDRFFAVRPEGSVSTLKIQRTERGDSAVYLCASSIDVTAGVTNEQFFGPGTRLTVL.